Listed here are 18 T cell receptor beta chains from one sample, sequenced in a study of blood T cell repertoires in COVID-19. Produced via immunoSEQ multiplex PCR; TCRdb's table is partial and in-frame only. The table records roughly 450,000 clones, roughly 87% of them present only once. The sequenced material came from PBMCs or T cells enriched from blood (not recorded which). The receptors here all came from a man younger than 35 who had recovered from COVID-19.

The CDR3 DNA follows: TGTGCCAGTAGTAGTATGGGACAGGGGGGTGGCGAGCCCCAGCATTTT. It yields the protein CASSSMGQGGGEPQHF. The J gene is TRBJ1-5, the V gene TRBV19; 11 bases line up with TRBD1. Per the germline V gene, CDR1 is LNHDA and CDR2 is SQIVND (reference sequence). This CDR3 has 16 amino acids. V shed 4 bases and J 8 bases; nucleotides not matched to a gene: 10.

In this sample, this clone turned up once. The V call is TRBV6-5, the J call TRBJ1-3; D may be TRBD1 (6 bases). The V end lost 6 bases, the J end lost 3 bases, and 15 bases lay between the germline ends. CDR1 and CDR2 (germline): MNHEY, SVGAGI. The CDR3 has 15 amino acids. In DNA, the CDR3 is TGTGCCAGCAGCCATACAGGGCGCGGTGGAAACACCATATATTTT. As protein: CASSHTGRGGNTIYF.

This chain joins TRBV27 and TRBJ1-1; the D is unclear. The CDR3 runs to 14 residues. Germline V lookup: CDR1 MNHEY, CDR2 SMNVEV (reference sequence). Trimming left V 3 bases short and J 5 bases short, with 13 bases between. In DNA form, the CDR3 reads TGTGCCAGCAGTTTTGTCGGGGTGAGGACTGAAGCTTTCTTT. Translating gives CASSFVGVRTEAFF.

The chain links TRBV30 to TRBJ1-2; TRBD1 agrees at 10 bases. The trim removed 6 bases at V and 2 bases at J, leaving 9 bases unmatched. The V gene's germline CDR1 is GTSNPN and CDR2 SVGIG (reference sequence). The CDR3 totals 15 residues. The CDR3: CACRDRGGLNYGYTF. The CDR3 DNA sequence: TGTGCCTGTCGGGACAGGGGCGGACTCAACTATGGCTACACCTTC. The variable domain in full, with the rest retrieved from reference TRBV30 and TRBJ1-2, is SQTIHQWPATLVQPVGSPLSLECTVEGTSNPNLYWYRQAAGRGLQLLFYSVGIGQISSEVPQNLSASRPQDRQFILSSKKLLLSDSGFYLCACRDRGGLNYGYTFGSGTRLTVV.

This chain links TRBV4-1 with TRBJ2-3; 8 bases match TRBD2. The CDR3 length is 13 residues. The trim removed 5 bases at V and 13 bases at J, leaving 11 bases unmatched. The germline CDR1 and CDR2 sequences are MGHRA and YSYEKL. The CDR3 DNA reads as TGCGCCAGCAGCATCAACCCGGGACTAGAGGAGTATTTT. Amino acid sequence: CASSINPGLEEYF.

This rearrangement joins TRBV11-2 to TRBJ1-5; D is unresolved. Trimming pared 5 bases from V and 1 base from J, leaving 12 bases between. The V gene's germline CDR1 is SGHAT and CDR2 FQNNGV. The CDR3 extends over 15 amino acids. The CDR3 loop reads CASSPTYGSNQPQHF. The CDR3 region has the DNA TGTGCCAGCAGCCCCACCTACGGGAGCAATCAGCCCCAGCATTTT.

The genes are TRBV3-1 (or the pseudogene TRBV3-2) and TRBJ1-2, with 9 bases that match TRBD1. The junction had 7 bases not matched to a gene; V was cut back by 3 bases and J by 11 bases. Germline CDR1 is LGHDT and CDR2 is YNNKEL (reference sequence). This CDR3 comprises 13 residues. CDR3 in amino acids: CASSQDRGLGYTF. The CDR3 region has the DNA TGTGCCAGCAGCCAGGACAGGGGCTTAGGTTACACCTTC.

The CDR3: CASSAGPTYEQYF. In DNA, the CDR3 is TGTGCCAGCTCGGCGGGACCCACCTACGAGCAGTACTTC. V gene TRBV6-5 combines with J gene TRBJ2-7; a weak D match, TRBD2 (6 bases). Germline CDR1 MNHEY, CDR2 SVGAGI. V was trimmed by 8 bases and J by 2 bases, leaving 13 bases between them. CDR3 length equals 13 residues.

The rearrangement uses TRBV6-5 and TRBJ1-4, with a tentative D call TRBD1 (5 bases). CDR1 is MNHEY and CDR2 is SVGAGI in the germline V gene. V was trimmed by 7 bases and J by 6 bases, leaving 12 bases between them. The CDR3 is made up of 13 amino acids. The CDR3: CASINGRDEKLFF. CDR3 nucleotide sequence: TGTGCCAGCATTAACGGCAGGGATGAAAAACTGTTTTTT.

The chain joins TRBV12-5 to TRBJ1-1; D unclear. V was clipped by 7 bases and J by 4 bases, with 4 bases between them. Germline V lookup: CDR1 LGHNT, CDR2 FRNRAP. This CDR3 is built from 10 residues. This chain's CDR3 is CASVSTEAFF. CDR3 nucleotide sequence: TGTGCTAGTGTGAGCACTGAAGCTTTCTTT.

The count of this clone is one. The rearrangement links TRBV12-3 or TRBV12-4 to TRBJ2-1; 8 bases line up with TRBD2. Trimming removed 6 bases from V and 9 bases from J; junction bases left unmatched: 7. The CDR3 spans 13 residues. The CDR3 DNA is TGTGCCAGCAGAACAGCGGGAGCGGGTGAGCAGTTCTTC. This sequence encodes CASRTAGAGEQFF.

The V and J genes are TRBV27 and TRBJ1-5; TRBD1 matches at 11 bases. This CDR3 has 15 residues. Looked up from germline, CDR1 is MNHEY and CDR2 is SMNVEV (reference sequence). V was clipped by 5 bases and J by 4 bases; unmatched bases: 4. The CDR3 region has the DNA TGTGCCAGCAGTCCTGGGACAGGGGGTAATCAGCCCCAGCATTTT. Its translation is CASSPGTGGNQPQHF.

This chain joins TRBV5-6 and TRBJ2-7, with 7 bases aligning to TRBD1. Looked up from germline, CDR1 is SGHDT and CDR2 is YYEEEE. Trimming took 1 base from V and 4 from J; bases not matched to a gene: 2. The CDR3 contains 13 residues. The DNA for the CDR3 is TGTGCCAGCAGCTTGCAGGGGGAGTACGAGCAGTACTTC. Its translation is CASSLQGEYEQYF.

The rearrangement joins TRBV28 to TRBJ1-5; 8 bases match TRBD1. The trim removed 4 bases at V and 3 bases at J, leaving 14 bases unmatched. Germline V gene data show CDR1 as MDHEN and CDR2 as SYDVKM. The CDR3 sequence is 18 residues long. CDR3 sequence: CASSSPRQGPALNQPQHF. The CDR3 DNA sequence: TGTGCCAGCAGTTCCCCCAGACAGGGGCCTGCTCTCAATCAGCCCCAGCATTTT.

This clone was seen a single time. The gene calls are TRBV28 and TRBJ1-5, with 7 nucleotides matching TRBD1. The CDR3 totals 16 residues. V shed 6 bases, J shed 7 bases, and the junction held 15 bases outside the gene matches. The germline CDR1 and CDR2 sequences are MDHEN and SYDVKM. The CDR3 DNA reads as TGTGCCAGCAGGGGAGAAGGGGGCGGGTTAAGACAGCCCCAGCATTTT. As protein: CASRGEGGGLRQPQHF.

This clone was seen only once. The rearrangement joins TRBV24-1 to TRBJ1-2; the D is unclear. Trimming took 5 bases from V and 8 from J, leaving 17 bases between them. The CDR3 loop spans 14 amino acids. Germline V gene data show CDR1 as KGHDR and CDR2 as SFDVKD. CDR3 region: CATSAAEEGGGYTF. CDR3 nucleotide sequence: TGTGCCACCAGTGCCGCTGAGGAGGGAGGAGGCTACACCTTC.

The gene calls are TRBV14 and TRBJ1-1; D ambiguous. Trimming removed 4 bases from V and 4 bases from J, with 22 bases in between. CDR3 length: 17 residues. Looked up from germline, CDR1 is SGHDN and CDR2 is FVKESK. The CDR3, as DNA: TGTGCCAGCAGCCGGGAGACTCAAGGGATGTGGAGCACTGAAGCTTTCTTT. It specifies CASSRETQGMWSTEAFF.

The J gene is TRBJ1-1, the V gene TRBV6-5, with D hard to call. Trimming removed 7 bases from V and 4 bases from J, with 13 bases in between. Germline V lookup: CDR1 MNHEY, CDR2 SVGAGI. The CDR3 covers 13 residues. The CDR3 is CASTLARGTEAFF. The CDR3 DNA reads TGTGCCAGCACCCTGGCCCGGGGCACTGAAGCTTTCTTT.